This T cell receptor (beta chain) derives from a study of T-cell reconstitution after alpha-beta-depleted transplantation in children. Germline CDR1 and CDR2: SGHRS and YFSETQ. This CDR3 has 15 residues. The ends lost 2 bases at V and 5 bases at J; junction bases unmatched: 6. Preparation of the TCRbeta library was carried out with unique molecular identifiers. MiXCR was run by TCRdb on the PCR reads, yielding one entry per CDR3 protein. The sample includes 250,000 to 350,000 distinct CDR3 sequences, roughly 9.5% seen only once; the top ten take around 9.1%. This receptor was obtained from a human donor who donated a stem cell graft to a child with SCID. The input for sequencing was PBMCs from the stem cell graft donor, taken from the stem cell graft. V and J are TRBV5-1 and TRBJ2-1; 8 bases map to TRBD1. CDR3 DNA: TGCGCCAGCAGCTTCAGGGGGCAAAAAAACAATGAGCAGTTCTTC. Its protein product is CASSFRGQKNNEQFF.